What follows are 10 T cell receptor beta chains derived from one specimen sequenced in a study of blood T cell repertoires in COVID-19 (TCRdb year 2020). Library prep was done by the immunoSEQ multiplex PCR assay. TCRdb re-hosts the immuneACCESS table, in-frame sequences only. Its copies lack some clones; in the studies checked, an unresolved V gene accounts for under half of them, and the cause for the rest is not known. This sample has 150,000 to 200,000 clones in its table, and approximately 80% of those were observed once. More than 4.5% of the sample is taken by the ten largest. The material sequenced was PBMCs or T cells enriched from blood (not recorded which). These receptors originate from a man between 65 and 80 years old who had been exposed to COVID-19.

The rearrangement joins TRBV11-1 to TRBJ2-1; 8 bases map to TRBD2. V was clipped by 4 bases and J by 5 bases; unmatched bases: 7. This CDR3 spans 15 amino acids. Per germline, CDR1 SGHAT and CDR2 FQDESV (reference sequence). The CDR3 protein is CASSYTGTRDNEQFF. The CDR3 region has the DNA TGTGCCAGCAGCTACACCGGGACTAGGGACAATGAGCAGTTCTTC.

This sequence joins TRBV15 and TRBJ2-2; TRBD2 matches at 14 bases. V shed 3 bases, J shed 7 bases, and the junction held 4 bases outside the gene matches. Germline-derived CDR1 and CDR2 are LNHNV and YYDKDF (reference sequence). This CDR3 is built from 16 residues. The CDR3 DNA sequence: TGTGCCACCAGCAGGGGACTAGCGGGAGTAGGCGGGGAGCTGTTTTTT. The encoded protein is CATSRGLAGVGGELFF. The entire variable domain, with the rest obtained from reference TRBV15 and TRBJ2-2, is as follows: DAMVIQNPRYQVTQFGKPVTLSCSQTLNHNVMYWYQQKSSQAPKLLFHYYDKDFNNEADTPDNFQSRRPNTSFCFLDIRSPGLGDTAMYLCATSRGLAGVGGELFFGEGSRLTVL.

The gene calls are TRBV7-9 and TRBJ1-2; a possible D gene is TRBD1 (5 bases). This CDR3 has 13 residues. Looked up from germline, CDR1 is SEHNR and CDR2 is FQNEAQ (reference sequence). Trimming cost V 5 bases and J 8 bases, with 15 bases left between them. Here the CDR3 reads CASSTGGDGGYTF. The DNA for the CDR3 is TGTGCCAGCAGCACAGGTGGCGATGGCGGCTACACCTTC.

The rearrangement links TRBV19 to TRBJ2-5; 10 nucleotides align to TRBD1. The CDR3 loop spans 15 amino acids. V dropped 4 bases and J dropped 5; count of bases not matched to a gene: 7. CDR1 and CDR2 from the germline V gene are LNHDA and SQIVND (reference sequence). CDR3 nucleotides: TGTGCCAGTAGTAGAGGGACAGGGGTGAGTGAGACCCAGTACTTC. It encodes CASSRGTGVSETQYF.

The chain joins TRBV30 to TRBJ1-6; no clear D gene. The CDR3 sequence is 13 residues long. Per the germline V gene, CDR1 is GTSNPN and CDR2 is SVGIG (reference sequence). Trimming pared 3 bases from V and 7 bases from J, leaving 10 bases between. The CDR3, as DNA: TGTGCCTGGAGCCAAGCGGGGAATTCACCCCTCCACTTT. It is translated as CAWSQAGNSPLHF.

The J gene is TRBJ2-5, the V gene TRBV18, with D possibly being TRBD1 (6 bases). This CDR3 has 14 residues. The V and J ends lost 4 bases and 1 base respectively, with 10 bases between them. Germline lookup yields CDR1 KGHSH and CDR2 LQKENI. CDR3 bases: TGTGCCAGCTCACGCGGACAGTTCCAAGAGACCCAGTACTTC. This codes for CASSRGQFQETQYF.

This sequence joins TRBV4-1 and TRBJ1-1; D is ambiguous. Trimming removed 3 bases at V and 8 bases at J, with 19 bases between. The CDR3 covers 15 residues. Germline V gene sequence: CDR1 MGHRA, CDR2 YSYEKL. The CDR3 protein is CASSHPMTRAAEAFF. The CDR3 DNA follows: TGCGCCAGCAGCCATCCTATGACGCGGGCCGCAGAAGCTTTCTTT.

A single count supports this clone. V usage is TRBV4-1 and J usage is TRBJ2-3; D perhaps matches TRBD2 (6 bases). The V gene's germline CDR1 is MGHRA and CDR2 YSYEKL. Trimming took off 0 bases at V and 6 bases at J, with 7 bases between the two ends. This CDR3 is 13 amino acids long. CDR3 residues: CASSQEGGDTQYF. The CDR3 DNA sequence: TGCGCCAGCAGCCAAGAGGGGGGTGATACGCAGTATTTT.

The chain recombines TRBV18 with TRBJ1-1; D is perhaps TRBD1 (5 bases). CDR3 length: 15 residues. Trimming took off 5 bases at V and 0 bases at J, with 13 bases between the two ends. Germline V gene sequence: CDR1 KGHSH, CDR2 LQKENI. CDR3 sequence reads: CASSGGTTVNTEAFF. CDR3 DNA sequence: TGTGCCAGCTCAGGGGGGACGACAGTGAACACTGAAGCTTTCTTT. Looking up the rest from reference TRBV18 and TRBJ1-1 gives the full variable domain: NAGVMQNPRHLVRRRGQEARLRCSPMKGHSHVYWYRQLPEEGLKFMVYLQKENIIDESGMPKERFSAEFPKEGPSILRIQQVVRGDSAAYFCASSGGTTVNTEAFFGQGTRLTVV.

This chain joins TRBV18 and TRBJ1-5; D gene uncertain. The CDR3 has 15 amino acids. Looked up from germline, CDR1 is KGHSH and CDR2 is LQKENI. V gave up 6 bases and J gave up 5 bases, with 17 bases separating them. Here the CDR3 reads CASSFNGIVDQPQHF. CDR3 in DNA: TGTGCCAGCTCGTTTAACGGTATAGTTGATCAGCCCCAGCATTTT.